This T cell receptor (beta chain) was sequenced during a study of cytomegalovirus exposure and HLA in healthy donors. Turning to the study itself: In an earlier analysis, around 120 million unique TCR beta sequences were found from approximately 190 million T cells.

CDR1 and CDR2 (germline): SGHRS, YFSETQ. V was cut by 0 bases and J by 7 bases, with 10 bases left in between. The CDR3 loop spans 14 amino acids. This PCR relied on a set of 60 Vbeta primers and 13 Jbeta primers. Data came from immunoSEQ multiplex PCR; TCRdb stores just in-frame clones and leaves some out. The data contain just over 150,000 clones, around 84% of them singletons. The sample holds one count of this clone. Its antigen is still unknown. General observations from the study: A later analysis found TCR association rates differed by HLA locus, highest for DRB1 and lowest for HLA-C. Some TCR beta chains (164 of them) were listed as cytomegalovirus-associated.

The chain has TRBV5-1 and TRBJ1-4; no reliable D call. The clonotype was recovered from a man between 18 and 35 years old in good health and CMV-seropositive. Specimen: PBMCs. Here the CDR3 reads CASSLAGDGEKLFF. In nucleotides, the CDR3 is TGCGCCAGCAGCTTGGCCGGGGATGGTGAAAAACTGTTTTTT.